These 20 T cell receptor beta chains were all obtained from the same sample, sequenced in a study of control samples from healthy donors and cancer patients. Produced via immunoSEQ multiplex PCR; TCRdb's table is partial and in-frame only. Of over 100,000 clones in the sample, approximately 90% were seen once. Sequencing was carried out using blood. The receptor source for this set is a woman aged 18-29 years in good health.

The rearrangement uses TRBV5-1 and TRBJ1-2; D possibly corresponds to TRBD1 (6 bases). V dropped 0 bases and J dropped 3 bases, with 12 bases sitting between them. This CDR3 spans 15 amino acids. Germline V gene data show CDR1 as SGHRS and CDR2 as YFSETQ. The CDR3 loop reads CASSLVVTGHYGYTF. CDR3 nucleotides: TGCGCCAGCAGCTTGGTGGTGACAGGACACTATGGCTACACCTTC.

The V gene is TRBV2, the J gene TRBJ1-5, with 10 bases aligning to TRBD1. Per germline, CDR1 SNHLY and CDR2 FYNNEI. The V segment lost 4 bases and the J segment 7 bases; nucleotides outside the gene matches: 4. The CDR3 runs 14 residues. CDR3 sequence: CASSAGTGEQPQHF. As DNA, the CDR3 is TGTGCCAGCAGTGCCGGGACAGGGGAGCAGCCCCAGCATTTT.

V is TRBV15 and J is TRBJ2-2, with TRBD2 matching 8 bases. This CDR3 contains 17 residues. CDR1 LNHNV and CDR2 YYDKDF come from the germline V gene (reference sequence). After removal of 0 bases from V and 7 bases from J, the junction contained 10 bases not matched to a gene. The CDR3 here is CATSRDFGRGDGGELFF. The CDR3 DNA reads TGTGCCACCAGCAGAGATTTCGGGAGGGGAGATGGCGGGGAGCTGTTTTTT.

This sequence joins TRBV2 and TRBJ2-2, with 12 bases lining up with TRBD2. J lost 6 bases, V lost 10 bases, and 6 bases had no gene match. The CDR3 contains 14 residues. The V gene's germline CDR1 is SNHLY and CDR2 FYNNEI. The CDR3 region is CATLAGGPSGELFF. The DNA for the CDR3 is TGTGCCACCCTAGCGGGAGGGCCATCCGGGGAGCTGTTTTTT.

This clone has just one count. The V call is TRBV30, the J call TRBJ2-5; D is ambiguous. V dropped 0 bases and J dropped 5 bases, with 7 bases sitting between them. The CDR3 spans 12 residues. CDR1 is GTSNPN and CDR2 is SVGIG in the germline V gene (reference sequence). CDR3 sequence: CAWSVQGETQYF. CDR3 nucleotides: TGTGCCTGGAGTGTACAAGGGGAGACCCAGTACTTC.

The chain has TRBV3-1 (or the pseudogene TRBV3-2) and TRBJ2-7, with D perhaps matching TRBD2 (6 bases). The CDR3 spans 16 residues. V lost 1 base and J lost 4, with 17 bases in between. Germline lookup yields CDR1 LGHDT and CDR2 YNNKEL (reference sequence). The CDR3 loop reads CASSQALTRPRYEQYF. CDR3 in DNA: TGTGCCAGCAGCCAAGCATTGACTAGACCCCGATACGAGCAGTACTTC.

This chain joins TRBV18 and TRBJ2-7; D is perhaps TRBD1 or TRBD2 (6 bases each). The germline CDR1 and CDR2 sequences are KGHSH and LQKENI. V gave up 3 bases and J gave up 4 bases, with 10 bases separating them. This CDR3 has 13 residues. CDR3 in amino acids: CASSPRGGYEQYF. In nucleotides, the CDR3 is TGTGCCAGCTCACCCAGGGGAGGATACGAGCAGTACTTC.

CDR3 bases: TGTGCCAGCAGTTTAGCCGGGACAGACAAACGCGAGCAGTACTTC. It is translated as CASSLAGTDKREQYF. The chain couples TRBV27 to TRBJ2-7; TRBD1 aligns across 7 bases. With 2 bases clipped from V and 6 bases from J, the junction kept 10 bases outside the gene matches. This CDR3 comprises 15 residues. Germline V gene data show CDR1 as MNHEY and CDR2 as SMNVEV (reference sequence).

The chain links TRBV11-3 to TRBJ1-1, with TRBD1 matching over 7 bases. The germline gives CDR1 SGHNT, CDR2 YENEEA. This CDR3 comprises 14 residues. The ends lost 3 bases at V and 5 bases at J; junction bases unmatched: 6. CDR3 region: CASSLVQGRTEAFF. DNA of the CDR3: TGTGCCAGCAGCTTGGTACAGGGGCGGACTGAAGCTTTCTTT.

The chain uses TRBV20-1 and TRBJ1-1; D uncertain. CDR1 is DFQATT and CDR2 is SNEGSKA in the germline V gene (reference sequence). CDR3 length equals 13 residues. Trimming left V 3 bases short and J 2 bases short, with 10 bases between. The CDR3 bases are TGCAGTGCTAGTCACAACAGCAACACTGAAGCTTTCTTT. Protein: CSASHNSNTEAFF.

This clone was observed a few times. The chain carries TRBV6-2 or TRBV6-3 and TRBJ1-6; a possible D gene is TRBD1 (6 bases). The CDR3 has 14 residues. Germline-derived CDR1 and CDR2 are MNHEY and SVGEGT. V lost 4 bases, J lost 10 bases, and 14 bases lay in between. CDR3 sequence reads: CASSSAGESSPLHF. The CDR3 DNA sequence: TGTGCCAGCAGTTCGGCAGGGGAAAGCTCACCCCTCCACTTT.

The chain is built from TRBV10-3 and TRBJ2-6; D gene unclear. The CDR3 runs to 15 residues. V was clipped by 4 bases and J by 4 bases, with 11 bases between them. Germline-derived CDR1 and CDR2 are ENHRY and SYGVKD. The DNA of the CDR3 is TGTGCCATCAGTGTAGCTTGGTTCGGGGCCAACGTCCTGACTTTC. This sequence encodes CAISVAWFGANVLTF.

This clone is a singleton in its sample. The CDR3 sequence: CASSQVVTGTPLHF. CDR3 nucleotide sequence: TGCGCCAGCAGCCAAGTAGTGACAGGGACACCCCTCCACTTT. The J gene is TRBJ1-6, the V gene TRBV4-1; 7 positions agree with TRBD1. Trimming at V came to 1 base and at J to 11 bases, leaving 5 bases not matched to a gene. The CDR3 loop spans 14 amino acids. Germline V gene data show CDR1 as MGHRA and CDR2 as YSYEKL.

This clone was counted many times. This chain links TRBV6-6 with TRBJ2-3, with 12 bases fitting TRBD2. This CDR3 is 15 amino acids long. With 7 bases clipped from V and 4 bases from J, the junction kept 6 bases outside the gene matches. Germline CDR1 reads MNHNY; CDR2 reads SVGAGI (reference sequence). The CDR3 sequence: CASNTRLAGADTQYF. The CDR3 region has the DNA TGTGCCAGCAACACCCGACTAGCGGGAGCAGATACGCAGTATTTT.

This rearrangement joins TRBV7-6 to TRBJ1-4; D remains ambiguous. V was trimmed by 4 bases and J by 10 bases, leaving 25 bases between them. The CDR3 covers 17 residues. Germline V gives CDR1 SGHVS, CDR2 FNYEAQ. The CDR3 coding sequence is TGTGCCAGCAGCTACAGCCCGGTTGGCAAACTCGAGGGAAAACTGTTTTTT. This encodes CASSYSPVGKLEGKLFF.

This chain uses TRBV10-1 with TRBJ2-2, with D unresolved. The V gene's germline CDR1 is WNHNN and CDR2 SYGVQD (reference sequence). The V end lost 3 bases, the J end lost 6 bases, and 23 bases lay between the germline ends. The CDR3 runs to 18 residues. The CDR3 spells CASSEGPLGGLVAGELFF. For the CDR3, the DNA is TGCGCCAGCAGTGAAGGTCCATTGGGCGGCCTTGTCGCCGGGGAGCTGTTTTTT.

This clone was seen a single time. The chain carries TRBV2 and TRBJ2-7; possible D gene TRBD1, 5 bases. Trimming shortened V by 7 bases and J by 0 bases, and 16 bases separated the two germline ends. The CDR3 sequence is 15 residues long. CDR1 is SNHLY, CDR2 FYNNEI, per germline. CDR3 region: CASILGQLYSYEQYF. CDR3 nucleotide sequence: TGTGCCAGCATCTTGGGGCAGCTATACTCCTACGAGCAGTACTTC. The full variable domain, completed using reference TRBV2 and TRBJ2-7, is EPEVTQTPSHQVTQMGQEVILRCVPISNHLYFYWYRQILGQKVEFLVSFYNNEISEKSEIFDDQFSVERPDGSNFTLKIRSTKLEDSAMYFCASILGQLYSYEQYFGPGTRLTVT.

This clone was counted once. The chain joins TRBV4-2 to TRBJ2-3; 9 nucleotides agree with TRBD2. Germline CDR1 and CDR2: LGHNA and YNFKEQ. V dropped 3 bases and J dropped 5; count of bases not matched to a gene: 3. The CDR3 length is 14 residues. Here the CDR3 reads CASSQELAGDTQYF. The CDR3 bases are TGTGCCAGCAGCCAGGAACTAGCGGGAGATACGCAGTATTTT.

V and J are TRBV5-4 and TRBJ2-2, with TRBD2 matching over 8 bases. The CDR3 covers 16 residues. Unmatched junction bases numbered 4, after V lost 3 bases and J lost 0 bases. Germline V gene sequence: CDR1 SGHNT, CDR2 YYREEE (reference sequence). CDR3 sequence: CASSSKRGTNTGELFF. DNA of the CDR3: TGTGCCAGCAGCTCAAAGCGGGGGACGAACACCGGGGAGCTGTTTTTT.

The V gene is TRBV6-1, the J gene TRBJ2-7; no clear D. From germline, CDR1 is MNHNS and CDR2 SASEGT. CDR3 size: 22 residues. Trimming cost V 0 bases and J 3 bases, with 33 bases left between them. CDR3: CASSEARHRDDSPLNHLYEQYF. The CDR3 DNA sequence: TGTGCCAGCAGTGAAGCGCGTCATAGGGATGACTCTCCCTTGAATCATCTCTACGAGCAGTACTTC.